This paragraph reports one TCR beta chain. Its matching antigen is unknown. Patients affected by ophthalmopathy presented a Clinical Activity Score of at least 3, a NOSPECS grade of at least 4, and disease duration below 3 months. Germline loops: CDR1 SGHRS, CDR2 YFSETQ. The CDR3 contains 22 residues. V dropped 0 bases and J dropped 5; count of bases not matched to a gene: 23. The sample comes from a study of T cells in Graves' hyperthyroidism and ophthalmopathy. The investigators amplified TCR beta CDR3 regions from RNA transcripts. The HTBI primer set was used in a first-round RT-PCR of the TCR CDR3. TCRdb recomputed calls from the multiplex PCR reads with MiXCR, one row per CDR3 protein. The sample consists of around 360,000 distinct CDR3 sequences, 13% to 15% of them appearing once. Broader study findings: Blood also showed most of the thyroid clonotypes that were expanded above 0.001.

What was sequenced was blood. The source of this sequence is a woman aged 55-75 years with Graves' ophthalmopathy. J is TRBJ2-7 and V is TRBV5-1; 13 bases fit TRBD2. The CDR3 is CASSLGWGRGTSGTVVAHEQYF. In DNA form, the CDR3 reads TGCGCCAGCAGCTTGGGGTGGGGGCGCGGGACTAGCGGGACTGTCGTAGCACACGAGCAGTACTTC.